These 16 T cell receptor beta chains were sequenced from one sample in a study of blood T cell repertoires in COVID-19. Only in-frame clones appear in the TCRdb table, and some are missing; sequencing was by immunoSEQ multiplex PCR. Of more than 400,000 clones in the sample, 87% were seen once. The material sequenced was PBMCs or T cells enriched from blood (not recorded which). These receptors came from a woman aged 18-29 years who had recovered from COVID-19.

The chain joins TRBV5-1 to TRBJ2-7; a weak D match, TRBD1 (6 bases). Germline CDR1 SGHRS, CDR2 YFSETQ. CDR3 length: 15 residues. The V gene lost 0 bases and the J gene lost 1 base, with 11 bases spanning the gap. CDR3 DNA: TGCGCCAGCAGCTTGGAAGGGACACCATCCTACGAGCAGTACTTC. This gives the protein CASSLEGTPSYEQYF.

The V call is TRBV7-9, the J call TRBJ2-2; 12 nucleotides align to TRBD2. Losses at the gene ends were 5 bases for V and 4 bases for J; bases not matched to a gene: 5. There are 16 residues in the CDR3. CDR1 and CDR2 from the germline V gene are SEHNR and FQNEAQ (reference sequence). This chain's CDR3 is CASSPLAGGPTGELFF. In nucleotides, the CDR3 is TGTGCCAGCAGCCCCCTAGCGGGGGGGCCCACCGGGGAGCTGTTTTTT. Full variable domain (missing parts from reference TRBV7-9 and TRBJ2-2): DTGVSQNPRHKITKRGQNVTFRCDPISEHNRLYWYRQTLGQGPEFLTYFQNEAQLEKSRLLSDRFSAERPKGSFSTLEIQRTEQGDSAMYLCASSPLAGGPTGELFFGEGSRLTVL.

The chain couples TRBV12-5 to TRBJ1-5; D may be TRBD1 (6 bases). V dropped 8 bases and J dropped 2 bases, with 16 bases sitting between them. CDR1 is LGHNT, CDR2 FRNRAP, per germline. The CDR3 extends over 15 amino acids. The CDR3 loop reads CASSTGNSGNQPQHF. CDR3 in DNA: TGTGCTAGTTCTACAGGGAATTCGGGCAATCAGCCCCAGCATTTT. The full variable domain, completed using reference TRBV12-5 and TRBJ1-5, is DARVTQTPRHKVTEMGQEVTMRCQPILGHNTVFWYRQTMMQGLELLAYFRNRAPLDDSGMPKDRFSAEMPDATLATLKIQPSEPRDSAVYFCASSTGNSGNQPQHFGDGTRLSIL.

This chain joins TRBV12-3 or TRBV12-4 and TRBJ1-3, with unresolved D. The CDR3 is 12 residues long. V was cut by 5 bases and J by 9 bases, with 11 bases left in between. The CDR3 loop is CASSDPSGTIYF. CDR3 in DNA: TGTGCCAGCAGTGACCCTTCGGGCACCATATATTTT.

CDR3 in amino acids: CASSPTAGTGAIKNIQYF. The CDR3 nucleotides read TGTGCCAGCTCACCAACGGCAGGGACAGGGGCCATAAAAAACATTCAGTACTTC. V and J are TRBV18 and TRBJ2-4, with 10 bases aligning to TRBD1. Per the germline V gene, CDR1 is KGHSH and CDR2 is LQKENI. The CDR3 contains 18 residues. V lost 2 bases to trimming and J lost 4 bases; unmatched junction nucleotides: 11.

The chain employs TRBV4-1 and TRBJ2-3; 8 bases are shared with TRBD1. CDR1 and CDR2 from the germline V gene are MGHRA and YSYEKL. The CDR3 is 15 amino acids. After removal of 4 bases from V and 5 bases from J, the junction contained 8 bases not matched to a gene. CDR3 sequence: CASSPQGALRDTQYF. The CDR3 region has the DNA TGCGCCAGCAGCCCGCAGGGGGCGTTGAGAGATACGCAGTATTTT.

This clone was recorded only once. V is TRBV5-4 and J is TRBJ2-7; tentative D call: TRBD1 (6 bases). The CDR3 sequence is 15 residues long. V dropped 4 bases and J dropped 4 bases, with 18 bases sitting between them. Per germline, CDR1 SGHNT and CDR2 YYREEE (reference sequence). The CDR3 coding sequence is TGTGCCAGCAGCAGGGACGAGACAGGACGATACGAGCAGTACTTC. Amino acids: CASSRDETGRYEQYF.

The chain employs TRBV5-6 and TRBJ1-2; 12 bases align to TRBD1. Germline trimming cut 4 bases from V and 2 bases from J; bases unmatched to any gene: 3. Germline loops: CDR1 SGHDT, CDR2 YYEEEE. The CDR3 length is 15 residues. The CDR3: CASSPGTGGNYGYTF. The DNA for the CDR3 is TGTGCCAGCAGCCCCGGGACAGGGGGCAACTATGGCTACACCTTC.

This chain joins TRBV28 and TRBJ2-5; D unclear. The germline V and J ends were trimmed by 6 bases and 2 bases, with 13 bases remaining between them. Germline V gene data show CDR1 as MDHEN and CDR2 as SYDVKM. This CDR3 has 14 amino acids. This CDR3 is CASSSVSIQETQYF. The CDR3 DNA reads TGTGCCAGCAGCTCGGTTTCAATACAAGAGACCCAGTACTTC.

This clone appeared a single time. The chain couples TRBV30 to TRBJ1-4; 7 positions agree with TRBD1. Germline values: CDR1 GTSNPN, CDR2 SVGIG (reference sequence). This CDR3 region has 13 residues. V was pared by 3 bases and J by 5 bases, with 3 bases of the junction left unmatched. CDR3 DNA: TGTGCCTGGAGGGGACAGTGGAATGAAAAACTGTTTTTT. Its protein product is CAWRGQWNEKLFF.

The chain employs TRBV12-3 or TRBV12-4 and TRBJ2-7; D is possibly TRBD1 (6 bases). V shed 2 bases and J shed 5 bases, with 10 bases lying between them. The CDR3 extends over 13 amino acids. CDR3 region: CASSLSGAHEQYF. As DNA, the CDR3 is TGTGCCAGCAGTTTATCAGGGGCCCACGAGCAGTACTTC.

The rearrangement uses TRBV5-1 and TRBJ1-4; D is unclear. Germline V gene sequence: CDR1 SGHRS, CDR2 YFSETQ. Trimming pared 0 bases from V and 4 bases from J, leaving 7 bases between. The CDR3 loop spans 14 amino acids. The CDR3 region has the DNA TGCGCCAGCAGCTTGGATTCGAGTAATGAAAAACTGTTTTTT. It codes for CASSLDSSNEKLFF.

The chain has TRBV5-1 and TRBJ1-1, with D maybe TRBD1 (5 bases). The CDR3 length is 15 residues. Germline V gene sequence: CDR1 SGHRS, CDR2 YFSETQ. The V end was cut by 5 bases, the J end by 0 bases, with 14 bases between. The CDR3 loop reads CASRGSADMNTEAFF. CDR3 sequence (DNA): TGCGCCAGCAGGGGGTCGGCGGACATGAACACTGAAGCTTTCTTT. The whole variable domain, filled in from reference TRBV5-1 and TRBJ1-1, reads KAGVTQTPRYLIKTRGQQVTLSCSPISGHRSVSWYQQTPGQGLQFLFEYFSETQRNKGNFPGRFSGRQFSNSRSEMNVSTLELGDSALYLCASRGSADMNTEAFFGQGTRLTVV.

V is TRBV7-2 and J is TRBJ2-7; D may be TRBD2 (5 bases). Germline V lookup: CDR1 SGHTA, CDR2 FQGNSA. The CDR3 extends over 14 amino acids. The ends were cut back, 7 bases at V and 4 bases at J, with 17 bases in the middle. This CDR3 is CASTLKSGAYEQYF. Written as DNA, the CDR3 is TGTGCCAGCACCCTTAAAAGCGGTGCTTACGAGCAGTACTTC.

The chain is built from TRBV5-1 and TRBJ1-2, with D possibly matching TRBD1 (6 bases). The V and J ends lost 2 bases and 1 base respectively, with 15 bases between them. Germline V lookup: CDR1 SGHRS, CDR2 YFSETQ. This CDR3 has 16 residues. DNA for the CDR3: TGCGCCAGCAGCTTCAGGGTAGGGGGTTTTAACTATGGCTACACCTTC. It is translated as CASSFRVGGFNYGYTF.

Written as DNA, the CDR3 is TGTGCCAGCATCCTATCGGGACAGGATAATTCACCCCTCCACTTT. This gives the protein CASILSGQDNSPLHF. J is TRBJ1-6 and V is TRBV2; TRBD1 agrees at 8 bases. The CDR3 totals 15 residues. J gave up 5 bases and V 7 bases, and 7 bases lay outside the gene matches. Germline V gene lookup returns CDR1 SNHLY and CDR2 FYNNEI.